This T cell receptor beta chain is drawn from a study of blood T cell repertoires in COVID-19. On the study more broadly: Samples of COVID-19 (acute and convalescent) were obtained from the United States, Italy and Spain. T cells, B-cell-depleted T cells, or PBMCs supplied cDNA or gDNA.

This table comes from immunoSEQ multiplex PCR, and its TCRdb copy is limited to in-frame clones, with some not included. Of about 160,000 clones listed, 65% to 85% are singletons. In germline, CDR1 is SGHNT, CDR2 YYREEE (reference sequence). V was cut by 2 bases and J by 5 bases, with 13 bases left in between. The CDR3 has 14 residues. J is TRBJ1-1 and V is TRBV5-4, with D maybe TRBD1 (6 bases). The specimen was peripheral blood. This clonotype was sampled from a woman at least 80 years old with active or convalescent COVID-19. The CDR3 sequence is CASSFVGGHTEAFF. Here the CDR3 DNA reads TGTGCCAGCAGCTTCGTCGGGGGGCATACTGAAGCTTTCTTT.